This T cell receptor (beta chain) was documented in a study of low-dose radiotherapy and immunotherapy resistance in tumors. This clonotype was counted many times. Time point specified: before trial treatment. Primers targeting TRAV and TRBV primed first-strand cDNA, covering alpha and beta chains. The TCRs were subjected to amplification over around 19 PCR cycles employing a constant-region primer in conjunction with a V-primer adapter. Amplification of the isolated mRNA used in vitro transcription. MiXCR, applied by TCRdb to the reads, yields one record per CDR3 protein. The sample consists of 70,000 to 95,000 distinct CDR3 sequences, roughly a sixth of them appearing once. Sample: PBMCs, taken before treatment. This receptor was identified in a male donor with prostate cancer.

The CDR3 protein is CAIRTDSGGTGELFF. In nucleotides, the CDR3 is TGTGCCATCAGGACCGACAGCGGGGGGACCGGGGAGCTGTTTTTT. The chain employs TRBV10-3 and TRBJ2-2; TRBD2 matches at 9 bases. The CDR3 sequence is 15 residues long. The J segment lost 5 bases and the V segment lost 6 bases, leaving 7 bases of the junction unmatched. CDR1 and CDR2 (germline): ENHRY, SYGVKD.